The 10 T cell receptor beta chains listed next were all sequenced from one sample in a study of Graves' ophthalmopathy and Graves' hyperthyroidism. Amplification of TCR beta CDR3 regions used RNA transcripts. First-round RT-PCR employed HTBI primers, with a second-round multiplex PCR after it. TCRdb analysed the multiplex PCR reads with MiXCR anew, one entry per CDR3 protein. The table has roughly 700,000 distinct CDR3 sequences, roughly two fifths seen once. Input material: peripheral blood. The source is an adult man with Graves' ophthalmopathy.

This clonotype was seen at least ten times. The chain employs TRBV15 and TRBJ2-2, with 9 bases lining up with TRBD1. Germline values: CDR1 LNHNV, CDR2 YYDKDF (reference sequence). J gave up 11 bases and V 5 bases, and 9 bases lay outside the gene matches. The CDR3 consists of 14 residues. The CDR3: CATSRLGQGKELFF. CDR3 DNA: TGTGCCACCAGCCGCCTGGGACAGGGAAAAGAGCTGTTTTTT.

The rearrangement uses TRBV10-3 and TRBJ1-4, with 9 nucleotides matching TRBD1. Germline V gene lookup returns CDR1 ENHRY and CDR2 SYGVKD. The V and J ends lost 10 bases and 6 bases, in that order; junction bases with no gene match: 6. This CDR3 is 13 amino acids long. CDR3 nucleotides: TGTGCCAGCGCCGGGACAGGGCATGAAAAACTGTTTTTT. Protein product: CASAGTGHEKLFF.

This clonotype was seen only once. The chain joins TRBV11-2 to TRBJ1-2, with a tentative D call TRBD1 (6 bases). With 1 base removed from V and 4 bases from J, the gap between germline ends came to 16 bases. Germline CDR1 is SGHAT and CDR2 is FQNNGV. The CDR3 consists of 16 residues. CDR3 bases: TGTGCCAGCAGCTTAGGGCAGGGGACCTCCGTCTATGGCTACACCTTC. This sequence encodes CASSLGQGTSVYGYTF.

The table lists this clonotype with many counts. CDR3 coding DNA: TGCAGTGCCTCCCCGACGGCCTCCTACGAGCAGTACTTC. Translation gives CSASPTASYEQYF. This sequence joins TRBV20-1 and TRBJ2-7; D is ambiguous. Germline CDR1 is DFQATT and CDR2 is SNEGSKA (reference sequence). This CDR3 spans 13 amino acids. V was shortened by 6 bases and J by 0 bases, with 12 bases between the two germline ends.

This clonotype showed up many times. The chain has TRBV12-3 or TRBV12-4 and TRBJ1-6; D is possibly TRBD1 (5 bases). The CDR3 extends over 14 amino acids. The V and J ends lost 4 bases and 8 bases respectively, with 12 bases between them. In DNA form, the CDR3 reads TGTGCCAGCAGTTGGTCCGGGGGGGATTCACCCCTCCACTTT. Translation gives CASSWSGGDSPLHF.

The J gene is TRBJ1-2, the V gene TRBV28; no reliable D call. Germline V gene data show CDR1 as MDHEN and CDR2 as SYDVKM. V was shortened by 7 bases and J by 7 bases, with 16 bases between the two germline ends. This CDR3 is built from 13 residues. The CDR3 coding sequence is TGTGCCAGCACCGGTAATGGGGTAGGTGGCTACACCTTC. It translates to CASTGNGVGGYTF.

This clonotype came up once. CDR3 sequence: CAWSVGGGTDNEKLFF. As DNA, the CDR3 is TGTGCCTGGAGTGTGGGGGGGGGCACCGATAATGAAAAACTGTTTTTT. The rearrangement links TRBV25-1 to TRBJ1-4, with D maybe TRBD1 (6 bases). This CDR3 is built from 16 residues. Germline lookup yields CDR1 MGHDK and CDR2 SYGVNS. Deletions cut 11 bases from V and 4 bases from J, with 23 bases between.

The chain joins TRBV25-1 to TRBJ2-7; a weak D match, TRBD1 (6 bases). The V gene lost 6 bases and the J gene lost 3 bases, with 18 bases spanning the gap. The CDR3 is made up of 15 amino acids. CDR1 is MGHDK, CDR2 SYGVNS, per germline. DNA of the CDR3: TGTGCCAGCAGCCCTACCGGGACAAGAAGCTACGAGCAGTACTTC. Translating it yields CASSPTGTRSYEQYF.

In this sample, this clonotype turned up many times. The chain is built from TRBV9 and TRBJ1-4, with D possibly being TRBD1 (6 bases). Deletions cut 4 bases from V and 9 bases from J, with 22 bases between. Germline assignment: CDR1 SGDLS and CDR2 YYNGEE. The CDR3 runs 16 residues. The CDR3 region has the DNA TGTGCCAGCAGCCCTGATGCTCGGACAGAGGGGAAAAAACTGTTTTTT. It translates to CASSPDARTEGKKLFF.

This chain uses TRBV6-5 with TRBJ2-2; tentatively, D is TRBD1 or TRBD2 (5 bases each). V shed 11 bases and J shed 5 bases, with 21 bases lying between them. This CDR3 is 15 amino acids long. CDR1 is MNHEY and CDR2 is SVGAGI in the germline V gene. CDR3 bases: TGTGCCTGCGGCCTAAGGCAGGGACGAACCGGGGAGCTGTTTTTT. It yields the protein CACGLRQGRTGELFF.